Detailed here is one T cell receptor beta chain. The data belong to a study of blood T cell repertoires in COVID-19. The protocol was immunoSEQ multiplex PCR, while the TCRdb copy is restricted to in-frame clones and leaves out a portion. The sample lists tens of thousands of clones; about nine tenths were seen once. The CDR3 length is 14 residues. Germline V lookup: CDR1 MNHEY, CDR2 SVGEGT. Trimming pared 2 bases from V and 2 bases from J, leaving 9 bases between. This clonotype was obtained from a man between 65 and 85 years old in a cohort sampled during active COVID-19. The specimen was peripheral blood. The chain carries TRBV6-2 or TRBV6-3 and TRBJ2-5; TRBD1 might be the D (6 bases). CDR3 sequence (DNA): TGTGCCAGCAGTTACGGGGACACTCAAGAGACCCAGTACTTC. As protein: CASSYGDTQETQYF.